Listed below are T cell receptor beta chains from one sample, sequenced in a study of beta chain features in type 1 diabetes. Here immunoSEQ multiplex PCR was the method, and the copy in TCRdb shows in-frame clones only, minus some. The sample includes about 900,000 clones, roughly a sixth of them seen just once. Material for sequencing was naive CD4+ T cells from blood. The origin of the receptors is a woman younger than 30 in good health. CDR3s leave out the opening cysteine and the closing phenylalanine or tryptophan.

V: TRBV28
J: TRBJ1-1
CDR3: ASTGNTEAF

V: TRBV18
J: TRBJ1-1
CDR3: ASSPDTEAF

V: TRBV2
J: TRBJ2-1
CDR3: ASSLEVREGLGEQF

V: TRBV7-2
J: TRBJ2-5
CDR3: ASSLAGKTQY

V: TRBV9
J: TRBJ2-5
CDR3: ASSVGSVSQETQY

V: TRBV20-1
J: TRBJ2-7
CDR3: SATQSYEQY

V: TRBV7-2
J: TRBJ1-1
CDR3: ASRSTVSNTEAF

V: TRBV29-1
J: TRBJ2-3
CDR3: SVNNRGTDTQY

V: TRBV18
J: TRBJ1-4
CDR3: ASSPSYRGQSEKLF

V: TRBV7-9
J: TRBJ2-1
CDR3: ASSPPGQGIPQF

V: TRBV7-9
J: TRBJ2-7
CDR3: ASSSLGLGSYEQY

V: TRBV7-9
J: TRBJ1-4
CDR3: ASSAGYEKLF

V: TRBV9
J: TRBJ2-6
CDR3: ASSVGHGSSGANVLT

V: TRBV4-2
J: TRBJ2-3
CDR3: ASSREGLAASTDTQY

V: TRBV27
J: TRBJ1-2
CDR3: ASSQEQGVHGYT

V: TRBV29-1
J: TRBJ1-1
CDR3: SVLNQLYTEAF

V: TRBV28
J: TRBJ2-7
CDR3: ASSQTSGRYEQY

V: TRBV5-1
J: TRBJ1-1
CDR3: ASRDQGNTEAF

V: TRBV27
J: TRBJ1-1
CDR3: ASSSRDIGRNTEAF

V: TRBV5-1
J: TRBJ2-2
CDR3: ASSLWTSPAGELF

V: TRBV27
J: TRBJ2-1
CDR3: ASPHQLSGTRDAYNEQF

V: TRBV18
J: TRBJ2-1
CDR3: ASSPAPGLAASYNEQF

V: TRBV7-9
J: TRBJ1-2
CDR3: ASSLAEGVGGHGYT

V: TRBV7-3
J: TRBJ2-1
CDR3: ASSLTPGLAGYEQF

V: TRBV11-2
J: TRBJ2-1
CDR3: ASSQDKAGSYNEQF

V: TRBV21-1
J: TRBJ1-4
CDR3: ASNKAVMATNEKLF

V: TRBV28
J: TRBJ1-5
CDR3: ASSRGTGGNQPQH

V: TRBV6-5
J: TRBJ2-5
CDR3: AISEPVSAETQY

V: TRBV7-2
J: TRBJ2-7
CDR3: ASSYGQGGYEQY

V: TRBV6-5
J: TRBJ2-7
CDR3: ASSYRSGRTYEQY

V: TRBV6-5
J: TRBJ1-1
CDR3: ASSYTGVNTEAF

V: TRBV28
J: TRBJ2-7
CDR3: ASSMPGQGTYEQY

V: TRBV19
J: TRBJ2-1
CDR3: ASRDHRDRGPWGEQF

V: TRBV2
J: TRBJ2-2
CDR3: ASSESRSTGELF

V: TRBV28
J: TRBJ1-5
CDR3: ASRSDDNQPQH

V: TRBV2
J: TRBJ2-4
CDR3: ASKPSASGSVY

V: TRBV20-1
J: TRBJ1-5
CDR3: SASIPQH

V: TRBV28
J: TRBJ1-5
CDR3: ASSFQFIQPQH

V: TRBV7-3
J: TRBJ2-7
CDR3: ASSVQALHEQY

V: TRBV28
J: TRBJ2-5
CDR3: ASSRGGGETQY

V: TRBV19
J: TRBJ1-2
CDR3: ASSPSLGQGAAGYT

V: TRBV6-5
J: TRBJ2-1
CDR3: ASSYSVQGANEQF

V: TRBV6-6
J: TRBJ2-7
CDR3: ASSSQGLRDEQY

V: TRBV6-1
J: TRBJ2-2
CDR3: ASTGTLNTGELF

V: TRBV7-3
J: TRBJ1-2
CDR3: ASRSLQGDGYT